The source of this T cell receptor beta chain is a study of shared clonotypes between healthy human individuals. The wider study: A donor's plate count was three for CD4 naive and three for CD4 memory; CD8 naive had two and CD8 memory one. Notes on the study in general: Non-shared clonotypes displayed generation probabilities falling below those of clonotypes present in all four donors.

Germline values: CDR1 SGHNT, CDR2 YENEEA. Between the trimmed V and J ends, which lost 0 bases and 0 bases, there was a span of 15 bases. The CDR3 has 18 residues. In the sorted-subset replicate PCRs, around 200 ng DNA, some 30,000 T cell genomes, was used. Clones were sequenced by immunoSEQ multiplex PCR, and TCRdb holds only the in-frame ones, with some missing. The sample has 600,000 or so clones, 95% to 98% seen once. With regard to this clone: Its cognate antigen is unknown.

In the naive CD8 group, cells lacked CD45RO and were positively selected for CCR7, so terminally differentiated effector memory CD45RA+ cells were left out. V and J are TRBV11-3 and TRBJ2-4; the D gene could be TRBD1 or TRBD2 (5 bases each). The receptor was isolated from a young man in good health. The specimen was naive CD8+ T cells sorted from blood. The CDR3 DNA follows: TGTGCCAGCAGCTTAGATGGGACGGCGGCAGGAGCCAAAAACATTCAGTACTTC. Translating gives CASSLDGTAAGAKNIQYF.